This entry concerns a single TCR beta chain. Its antigen remains unknown. Using immunoSEQ multiplex PCR, the repertoire was profiled, and TCRdb retains in-frame clones only, with some absent. The sample contains 2,500,000 or so clones, just over 90% of which appear only once. The V gene end was trimmed by 10 bases and the J gene end by 5 bases; junction bases not matched to a gene: 10. The germline V gene encodes CDR1 LNHDA and CDR2 SQIVND (reference sequence). CDR3 size: 14 residues. The sample belongs to a study of shared clonotypes between healthy human individuals. Broader study findings: Blood was the only sampled material, and tissue repertoires likely differ.

Sequenced material: naive CD4+ T cells sorted from blood. Sample subset: CD45RA+ positively selected. The sequence was obtained from a man aged 18 to 35 in good health. The chain has TRBV19 and TRBJ2-3; 9 bases match TRBD2. In nucleotides, the CDR3 is TGTGCCATCGAGGCGGGAGGGCCTGGAGATACGCAGTATTTT. Translating it yields CAIEAGGPGDTQYF.